Ten or more counts support the clone carrying this T cell receptor (beta chain). No antigen is known for it. This CDR3 has 14 residues. Germline assignment: CDR1 SGHDT and CDR2 YYEEEE. V gave up 5 bases and J gave up 7 bases; unmatched junction bases: 10. The sample is drawn from a study of T cells in Graves' hyperthyroidism and ophthalmopathy. Diagnostic assessment was based on clinical symptoms, serum thyroxine and TRAb, thyroid ultrasound and orbital computed tomography. The study, taken as a whole, reports: Blood held most thyroid clonotypes expanded above 0.001 frequency.

Using RNA transcripts as the source, TCR beta CDR3 regions were amplified. First-round RT-PCR targeting the TCR CDR3 was performed with the HTBI primer set. Via MiXCR, TCRdb re-called the multiplex PCR reads, giving one row per CDR3 protein. The data contain almost 600,000 distinct CDR3 sequences, 35% to 55% of them singletons. The origin of this receptor is a woman aged 18-30 years with Graves' hyperthyroidism. The rearrangement joins TRBV5-6 to TRBJ1-1; 8 nucleotides agree with TRBD1. Material: peripheral blood or thyroid tissue (not recorded which). Here the CDR3 DNA reads TGTGCCAGCAGTACGGACAGGGTCTACGGTGAAGCTTTCTTT. It is translated as CASSTDRVYGEAFF.